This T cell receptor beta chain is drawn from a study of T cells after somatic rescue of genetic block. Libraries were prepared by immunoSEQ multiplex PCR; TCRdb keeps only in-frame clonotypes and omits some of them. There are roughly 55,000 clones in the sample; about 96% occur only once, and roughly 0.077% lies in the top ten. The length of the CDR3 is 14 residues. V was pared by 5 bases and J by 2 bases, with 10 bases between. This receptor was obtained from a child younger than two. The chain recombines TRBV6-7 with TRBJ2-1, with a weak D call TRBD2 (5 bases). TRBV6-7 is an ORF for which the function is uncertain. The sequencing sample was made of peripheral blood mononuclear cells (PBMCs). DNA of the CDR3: TGTGCCAGCAGTAACGCCGGGACCTACAATGAGCAGTTCTTC. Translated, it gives CASSNAGTYNEQFF.